Below are 27 T cell receptor beta chains sequenced from a single sample in a study of shared clonotypes between healthy human individuals. Produced via immunoSEQ multiplex PCR; TCRdb's table is partial and in-frame only. Among hundreds of thousands of clones listed, roughly 72% were seen once. Input material: PBMCs. The receptors come from a woman aged 35 to 49 in good health. Some clones in this sample may be carry-over from other donors' samples.

Note on this clone: A single base separates this from a much larger clone, so it may be a read error. The sample contains more than one DNA sequence encoding this CDR3. The chain has TRBV5-6 and TRBJ2-2; tentative D call: TRBD1 (5 bases). This CDR3 spans 16 amino acids. V was cut by 4 bases and J by 3 bases, with 16 bases left in between. Germline lookup yields CDR1 SGHDT and CDR2 YYEEEE. CDR3 sequence (DNA): TGTGCCAGCAGCCGTCTAACAGCCAGGGACACCGGGGAGCTGTTTTTT. Translating gives CASSRLTARDTGELFF.

The rearrangement links TRBV19 to TRBJ1-2; D unclear. Germline-derived CDR1 and CDR2 are LNHDA and SQIVND (reference sequence). CDR3 size: 16 residues. Trimming shortened V by 3 bases and J by 4 bases, and 18 bases separated the two germline ends. This CDR3 reads CASSMAVRDPRYGYTF. The DNA of the CDR3 is TGTGCCAGTAGTATGGCGGTGCGGGATCCCCGCTATGGCTACACCTTC.

This chain connects TRBV11-1 to TRBJ2-3; 11 nucleotides agree with TRBD2. Per the germline V gene, CDR1 is SGHAT and CDR2 is FQDESV (reference sequence). Trimming removed 3 bases from V and 5 bases from J; junction bases left unmatched: 7. CDR3 length equals 16 residues. The CDR3 sequence is CASSFSLAGGEDTQYF. For the CDR3, the DNA is TGTGCCAGCAGCTTTAGCCTAGCGGGAGGAGAAGATACGCAGTATTTT.

V and J are TRBV9 and TRBJ2-1; 8 positions match TRBD1. With V trimmed by 3 bases and J by 4 bases, 3 bases remained unmatched. CDR1 is SGDLS, CDR2 YYNGEE, per germline. This CDR3 spans 14 amino acids. The CDR3 loop is CASSAGTGYNEQFF. As DNA, the CDR3 is TGTGCCAGCAGCGCCGGGACAGGTTACAATGAGCAGTTCTTC.

V and J are TRBV7-9 and TRBJ1-4; D gene unclear. V was trimmed by 4 bases and J by 15 bases, leaving 15 bases between them. This CDR3 contains 12 residues. Germline loops: CDR1 SEHNR, CDR2 FQNEAQ (reference sequence). The CDR3 DNA reads as TGTGCCAGCAGCTCCTCGGACGGGGAAGTGTTTTTT. This encodes CASSSSDGEVFF. Full variable domain (remainder filled in from reference TRBV7-9 and TRBJ1-4): DTGVSQNPRHKITKRGQNVTFRCDPISEHNRLYWYRQTLGQGPEFLTYFQNEAQLEKSRLLSDRFSAERPKGSFSTLEIQRTEQGDSAMYLCASSSSDGEVFFGSGTQLSVL.

On this clone itself: The junction differs from germline at one of its ends, possibly a read error. The genes are TRBV7-9 and TRBJ2-2; D is perhaps TRBD2 (5 bases). The CDR3 is 17 amino acids. CDR1 is SEHNR and CDR2 is FQNEAQ in the germline V gene (reference sequence). The CDR3: CASSRWFAGNSTGEPFF. The CDR3 bases are TGTGCCAGCAGCCGTTGGTTTGCGGGTAATAGCACCGGGGAGCCGTTTTTT.

The chain joins TRBV25-1 to TRBJ2-7; 10 nucleotides line up with TRBD2. Germline V gene sequence: CDR1 MGHDK, CDR2 SYGVNS. V was pared by 1 base and J by 2 bases, with 2 bases of the junction left unmatched. This CDR3 contains 15 residues. The CDR3 protein is CASSEWTSGTYEQYF. The CDR3 region has the DNA TGTGCCAGCAGTGAATGGACTAGCGGAACCTACGAGCAGTACTTC.

The chain uses TRBV6-6 and TRBJ2-2; no clear D. V lost 6 bases to trimming and J lost 5 bases, with 16 bases between them. Looked up from germline, CDR1 is MNHNY and CDR2 is SVGAGI (reference sequence). The CDR3 has 15 residues. The CDR3 sequence: CASSPYLPQTGELFF. In nucleotides, the CDR3 is TGTGCCAGCAGCCCATATTTACCGCAGACCGGGGAGCTGTTTTTT.

The table lists this clone with many counts. V usage is TRBV30 and J usage is TRBJ1-4, with D perhaps matching TRBD1 (5 bases). CDR1 GTSNPN and CDR2 SVGIG come from the germline V gene (reference sequence). CDR3 length: 13 residues. The V and J ends lost 5 bases and 6 bases respectively, with 13 bases between them. Written as DNA, the CDR3 is TGTGCCTGGTCAACGAGGGGCCATGAAAAACTGTTTTTT. Its protein product is CAWSTRGHEKLFF.

The rearrangement links TRBV29-1 to TRBJ1-2; D is unclear. CDR1 SQVTM and CDR2 ANQGSEA come from the germline V gene. CDR3 length: 12 amino acids. V was clipped by 2 bases and J by 2 bases, with 6 bases between them. The CDR3 spells CSVEQTNYGYTF. The CDR3 nucleotides are TGCAGCGTTGAACAGACGAACTATGGCTACACCTTC.

This clone was recorded many times. CDR3 loop: CASSQTRAVTGELFF. The CDR3 bases are TGTGCCAGCAGCCAGACTCGAGCAGTTACTGGGGAGCTGTTTTTT. This sequence joins TRBV4-2 and TRBJ2-2; D is undetermined. With 3 bases removed from V and 8 bases from J, the gap between germline ends came to 16 bases. Germline V lookup: CDR1 LGHNA, CDR2 YNFKEQ. This CDR3 is 15 amino acids long.

This clone was seen a handful of times. The V gene is TRBV6-5, the J gene TRBJ2-1; D call uncertain. From germline, CDR1 is MNHEY and CDR2 SVGAGI. The length of the CDR3 is 14 residues. The germline V and J ends were trimmed by 0 bases and 4 bases, with 7 bases remaining between them. CDR3 nucleotide sequence: TGTGCCAGCAGTTACTCGATATCATACAATGAGCAGTTCTTC. As protein: CASSYSISYNEQFF.

The chain combines TRBV10-3 with TRBJ2-7; 10 bases map to TRBD2. V trimming: 9 bases; J trimming: 5 bases; junction bases outside the gene matches: 4. This CDR3 comprises 12 residues. Germline V gene data show CDR1 as ENHRY and CDR2 as SYGVKD. The DNA of the CDR3 is TGTGCCATGGCTGGGACTAGCGACGAGCAGTACTTC. Its protein product is CAMAGTSDEQYF.

The gene calls are TRBV2 and TRBJ1-2; D unclear. The CDR3 runs 12 residues. V gave up 4 bases and J gave up 8 bases, with 11 bases separating them. Germline CDR1 is SNHLY and CDR2 is FYNNEI. This CDR3 reads CASSVSGEGYTF. In DNA, the CDR3 is TGTGCCAGCAGTGTATCGGGAGAAGGCTACACCTTC.

This sequence joins TRBV4-3 and TRBJ2-2; 9 nucleotides line up with TRBD2. Germline V CDR1 and CDR2: LGHNA, YSLEER. J lost 5 bases, V lost 4 bases, and 11 bases had no gene match. The CDR3 runs to 17 residues. The CDR3 sequence: CASSRAVAGVNTGELFF. The DNA of the CDR3 is TGCGCCAGCAGCCGTGCGGTAGCGGGAGTAAATACCGGGGAGCTGTTTTTT.

CDR3 protein: CASSFLAGGMNGGEQFF. CDR3 bases: TGCGCCAGCAGCTTCCTAGCGGGAGGGATGAACGGGGGTGAGCAGTTCTTC. V usage is TRBV5-1 and J usage is TRBJ2-1; TRBD2 matches at 12 bases. The length of the CDR3 is 17 residues. J gave up 9 bases and V 2 bases, and 12 bases lay outside the gene matches. CDR1 and CDR2 from the germline V gene are SGHRS and YFSETQ.

This clone is a singleton in its sample. This chain links TRBV29-1 with TRBJ2-7, with 8 bases fitting TRBD1. J gave up 9 bases and V 6 bases, and 19 bases lay outside the gene matches. The germline V gene encodes CDR1 SQVTM and CDR2 ANQGSEA. The CDR3 contains 15 residues. CDR3: CSVEHTSGTGGGQYF. The CDR3 DNA is TGCAGCGTCGAACATACATCCGGGACAGGTGGGGGGCAGTACTTC.

A note on this clone: A far bigger clonotype differs at one base, so this is likely a read error. At the DNA level, this CDR3 is encoded by other sequences in the same sample as well. J is TRBJ2-1 and V is TRBV18; D uncertain. CDR3 size: 11 residues. Per germline, CDR1 KGHSH and CDR2 LQKENI. The V end lost 3 bases, the J end lost 3 bases, and 0 bases lay between the germline ends. CDR3 sequence: CASSPYNEQFF. The CDR3 region has the DNA TGTGCCAGCTCACCCTACAATGAGCAGTTCTTC. The whole variable domain, remainder taken from reference TRBV18 and TRBJ2-1, is NAGVMQNPRHLVRRRGQEARLRCSPMKGHSHVYWYRQLPEEGLKFMVYLQKENIIDESGMPKERFSAEFPKEGPSILRIQQVVRGDSAAYFCASSPYNEQFFGPGTRLTVL.

CDR3 sequence reads: CASSQASSYNEQFF. CDR3 nucleotide sequence: TGTGCCAGCAGCCAGGCTAGCTCCTACAATGAGCAGTTCTTC. This chain uses TRBV14 with TRBJ2-1; no reliable D call. The CDR3 spans 14 residues. Trimming pared 3 bases from V and 0 bases from J, leaving 6 bases between. Looked up from germline, CDR1 is SGHDN and CDR2 is FVKESK.

The J gene is TRBJ2-3, the V gene TRBV2; unclear D gene. This CDR3 contains 15 residues. Trimming shortened V by 4 bases and J by 8 bases, and 19 bases separated the two germline ends. CDR1 SNHLY and CDR2 FYNNEI come from the germline V gene. In nucleotides, the CDR3 is TGTGCCAGCAGTGGGGTGGCCGCCCCCTCCGTTACGCAGTATTTT. It codes for CASSGVAAPSVTQYF.

This clone was detected once. This chain joins TRBV4-1 and TRBJ2-1; 14 nucleotides match TRBD2. CDR3 length: 17 amino acids. In germline, CDR1 is MGHRA, CDR2 YSYEKL. Germline trimming cut 1 base from V and 2 bases from J; bases unmatched to any gene: 1. As DNA, the CDR3 is TGCGCCAGCAGCCAAGGACTAGCGGGAGGGCCCTACAATGAGCAGTTCTTC. Translated, it gives CASSQGLAGGPYNEQFF.

The rearrangement uses TRBV7-8 and TRBJ2-3; weak D call: TRBD2 (5 bases). The V gene lost 3 bases and the J gene lost 2 bases, with 12 bases spanning the gap. The CDR3 consists of 15 residues. CDR1 is SGHVS, CDR2 FQNEAQ, per germline. The CDR3 loop is CASSFRLADTDTQYF. DNA for the CDR3: TGTGCCAGCAGCTTTAGGCTAGCAGACACAGATACGCAGTATTTT.

Here the CDR3 reads CATSRRLRGEQFF. For the CDR3, the DNA is TGTGCCACCAGCAGGAGACTCCGGGGTGAGCAGTTCTTC. This chain joins TRBV15 and TRBJ2-1, with D maybe TRBD2 (5 bases). Germline CDR1 LNHNV, CDR2 YYDKDF (reference sequence). V was pared by 3 bases and J by 9 bases, with 12 bases between. The CDR3 extends over 13 amino acids.

The rearrangement links TRBV28 to TRBJ1-2, with a weak D call TRBD1 (5 bases). CDR1 is MDHEN and CDR2 is SYDVKM in the germline V gene. V dropped 7 bases and J dropped 8 bases, with 17 bases sitting between them. The CDR3 covers 13 residues. CDR3 sequence: CASNQGPYRGYTF. CDR3 DNA: TGTGCCAGCAACCAGGGCCCATATCGAGGCTACACCTTC.

The J gene is TRBJ2-5, the V gene TRBV7-2, with D maybe TRBD1 (5 bases). Germline V lookup: CDR1 SGHTA, CDR2 FQGNSA. The length of the CDR3 is 15 residues. With 5 bases removed from V and 2 bases from J, the gap between germline ends came to 15 bases. The CDR3: CASSPQGLRQETQYF. The CDR3 nucleotides are TGTGCCAGCAGCCCGCAGGGTCTGAGACAAGAGACCCAGTACTTC.

The rearrangement links TRBV28 to TRBJ2-1; 8 bases agree with TRBD2. The junction had 1 base not matched to a gene; V was cut back by 2 bases and J by 1 base. CDR3 size: 15 residues. CDR1 and CDR2 from the germline V gene are MDHEN and SYDVKM. For the CDR3, the DNA is TGTGCCAGCAGTTTACGCGGGAGGTCCTACAATGAGCAGTTCTTC. This translates into CASSLRGRSYNEQFF.

This clone has a handful of counts. This chain links TRBV2 with TRBJ1-5; D ambiguous. V was trimmed by 5 bases and J by 7 bases, leaving 15 bases between them. The CDR3 is 14 residues long. Germline-derived CDR1 and CDR2 are SNHLY and FYNNEI. This chain's CDR3 is CASSQGRAEQPQHF. CDR3 bases: TGTGCCAGCAGTCAAGGGAGGGCGGAACAGCCCCAGCATTTT.